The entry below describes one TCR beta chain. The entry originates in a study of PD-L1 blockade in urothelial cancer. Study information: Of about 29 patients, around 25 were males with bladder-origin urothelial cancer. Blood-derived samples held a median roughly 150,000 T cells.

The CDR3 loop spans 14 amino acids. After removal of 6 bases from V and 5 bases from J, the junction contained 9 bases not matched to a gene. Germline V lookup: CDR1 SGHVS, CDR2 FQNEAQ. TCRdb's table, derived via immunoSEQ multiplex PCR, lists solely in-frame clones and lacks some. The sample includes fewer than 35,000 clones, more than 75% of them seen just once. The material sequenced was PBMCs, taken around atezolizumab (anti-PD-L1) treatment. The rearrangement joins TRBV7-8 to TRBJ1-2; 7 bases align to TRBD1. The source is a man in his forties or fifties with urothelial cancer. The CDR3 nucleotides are TGTGCCAGCAGTTCACAGGGGTTTGGTTATGGCTACACCTTC. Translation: CASSSQGFGYGYTF.